This T cell receptor (beta chain) is drawn from a study of shared clonotypes between healthy human individuals. Original processing notes: Without quality scores, immunoSEQ junctional reads could not be filtered like full-length reads. Measured with immunoSEQ multiplex PCR; TCRdb has only the in-frame clones, and not every one. That table supplies the V and J calls and clone size; D and trimming were determined from the DNA. This sample has a few hundred thousand clones; 87% occur once, and the top ten carry 16%. CDR3 length: 15 amino acids. Deletions cut 0 bases from V and 4 bases from J, with 10 bases between. In germline, CDR1 is SGDLS, CDR2 YYNGEE.

This TCR was sampled from a man aged 18 to 29 in good health. V usage is TRBV9 and J usage is TRBJ1-4, with D unresolved. Sequencing used memory CD8+ T cells sorted from blood. Specified subset: CD45RO+ cells pooled with CCR7-negative TemRA cells. The CDR3 nucleotides read TGTGCCAGCAGCGTAGCTTCGGGAATTAATGAAAAACTGTTTTTT. Encoded protein: CASSVASGINEKLFF.